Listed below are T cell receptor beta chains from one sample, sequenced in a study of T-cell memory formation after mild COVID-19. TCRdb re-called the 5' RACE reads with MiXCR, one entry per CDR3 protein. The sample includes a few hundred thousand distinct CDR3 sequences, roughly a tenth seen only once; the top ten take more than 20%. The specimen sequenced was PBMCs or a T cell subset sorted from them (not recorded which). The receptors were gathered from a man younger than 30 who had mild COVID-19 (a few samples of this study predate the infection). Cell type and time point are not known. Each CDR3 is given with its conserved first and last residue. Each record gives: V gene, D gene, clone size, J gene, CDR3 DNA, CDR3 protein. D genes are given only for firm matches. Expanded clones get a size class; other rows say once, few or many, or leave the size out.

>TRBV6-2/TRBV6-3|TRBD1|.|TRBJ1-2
TGTGCCAGCAAAGACAGGGGGATGACAAACACCTATGGCTACACCTTC
CASKDRGMTNTYGYTF
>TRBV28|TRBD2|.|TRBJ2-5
TGTGCCAGCAGTCCTCTTGGGACTAGCCTGGCCCAAGAGACCCAGTACTTC
CASSPLGTSLAQETQYF
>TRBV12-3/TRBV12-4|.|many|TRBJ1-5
TGTGCCAGCAGTCCAGGGAGGTTTAGCAATCAGCCCCAGCATTTT
CASSPGRFSNQPQHF
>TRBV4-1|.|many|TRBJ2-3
TGCGCCAGCAGCCAAGTTTATACTAGCACAGATACGCAGTATTTT
CASSQVYTSTDTQYF
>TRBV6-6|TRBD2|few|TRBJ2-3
TGTGCCAGCAGTTACTCCGCGGGGCGGGGGGGTTTCAATACGCAGTATTTT
CASSYSAGRGGFNTQYF
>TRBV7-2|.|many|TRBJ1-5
TGTGCCAGCAGCCAGCTCACAGAGGGACAGCCCCAGCATTTT
CASSQLTEGQPQHF
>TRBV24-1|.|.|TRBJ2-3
TGTGCCACCAGTGATCCCGGGAAGGGTTCAGATACGCAGTATTTT
CATSDPGKGSDTQYF
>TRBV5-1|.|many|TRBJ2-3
TGCGCCAGCAGCTTGGTCGCGGGGTTTAACACAGATACGCAGTATTTT
CASSLVAGFNTDTQYF
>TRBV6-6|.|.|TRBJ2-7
TGTGCCAGCAGGGACTGGACTGTCCCCTACGAGCAGTACTTC
CASRDWTVPYEQYF
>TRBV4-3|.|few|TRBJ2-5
TGCGCCAGCAGCCAAGATACGGGGGTAGAGACCCAGTACTTC
CASSQDTGVETQYF
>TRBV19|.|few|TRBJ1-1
TGTGCCAGTAGTATCTTAAAAAGGGTGTTCGCGGGGAGCAACTTTGAAGCTTTCTTT
CASSILKRVFAGSNFEAFF
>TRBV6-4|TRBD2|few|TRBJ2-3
TGTGCCAGCAGTGACTCTAGCGGGGGGGCCACAGATACGCAGTATTTT
CASSDSSGGATDTQYF
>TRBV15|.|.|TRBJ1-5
TGTGCCACCAGCAGAGAGGGTAGCAATCAGCCCCAGCATTTT
CATSREGSNQPQHF
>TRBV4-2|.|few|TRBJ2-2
TGTGCCAGCAGCCAAGGGCTTTTGGCGGGCACCGGGGAGCTGTTTTTT
CASSQGLLAGTGELFF
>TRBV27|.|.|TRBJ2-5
TGTGCCAGCAGTGTTAGCGGAATTGAGACCCAGTACTTC
CASSVSGIETQYF
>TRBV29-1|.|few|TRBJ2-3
TGCAGCGTTGATAGTCGGGGGGCCGGCTCAGATACGCAGTATTTT
CSVDSRGAGSDTQYF
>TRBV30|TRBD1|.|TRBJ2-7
TGTGCCTGGAGTCCCCAGGGGGTGGACTACGAGCAGTACTTC
CAWSPQGVDYEQYF
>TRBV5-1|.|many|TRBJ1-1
TGCGCCAGCAGCTTGGTTCGTTCCACTGAAGCTTTCTTT
CASSLVRSTEAFF
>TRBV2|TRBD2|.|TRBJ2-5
TGTGCCAGCATACCGACTAGCGGGGGTTTTCAAGAGACCCAGTACTTC
CASIPTSGGFQETQYF
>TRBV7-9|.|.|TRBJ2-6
TGTGCCAGCAGCTTAGCGCGGGGTGTTGAGAGCTCTGGGGCCAACGTCCTGACTTTC
CASSLARGVESSGANVLTF
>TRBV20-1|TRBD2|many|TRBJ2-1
TGCAGTGCTAGTCGCGAACTAGCGTTTTCCGTTGAGCAGTTCTTC
CSASRELAFSVEQFF
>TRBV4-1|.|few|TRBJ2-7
TGCGCCAGCAGCAATGCCGGGGACGAGCAGTACTTC
CASSNAGDEQYF
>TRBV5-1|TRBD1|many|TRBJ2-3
TGCGCCAGCAGCTCGACAGGGGCAGATACGCAGTATTTT
CASSSTGADTQYF
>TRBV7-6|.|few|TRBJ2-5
TGTGCCAGCACATACAGTTACCAAGAGACCCAGTACTTC
CASTYSYQETQYF
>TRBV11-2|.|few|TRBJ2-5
TGTGCCAGCAGCTTAGGAGTGGGGGGGCCGGAGACCCAGTACTTC
CASSLGVGGPETQYF
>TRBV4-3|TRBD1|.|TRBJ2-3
TGCGCCAGCAGCCAGGGGGGACCGGGACAGGGACCAGATACGCAGTATTTT
CASSQGGPGQGPDTQYF
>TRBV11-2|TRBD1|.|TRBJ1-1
TGTGCCAGCAGCCCACAGGGGTTTGGGAACACTGAAGCTTTCTTT
CASSPQGFGNTEAFF
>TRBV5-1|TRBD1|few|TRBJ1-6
TGCGCCAGCAGGGAGGGGACAGGGAACAATTCACCCCTCCACTTT
CASREGTGNNSPLHF
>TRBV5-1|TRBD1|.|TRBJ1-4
TGCGCCAGCAGCTTGGATGGGACAGGGGAAGTAAAACTGTTTTTT
CASSLDGTGEVKLFF
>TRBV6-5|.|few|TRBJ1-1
TGTGCCAGCAGTTACGAGGCAGCCACGACAATTGAAGCTTTCTTT
CASSYEAATTIEAFF
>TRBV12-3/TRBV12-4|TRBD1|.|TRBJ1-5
TGTGCCAGCAGTCCCAGGACAGGGGCAGGAGGTCAGCCCCAGCATTTT
CASSPRTGAGGQPQHF
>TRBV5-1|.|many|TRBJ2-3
TGCGCCAGCAGCTTGGCCCTACGGACAGTCTCCACCCCAGATACGCAGTATTTT
CASSLALRTVSTPDTQYF
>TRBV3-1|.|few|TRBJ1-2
TGTGCCAGCAGCCTGGAACAGCGCGGATATGGCTACACCTTC
CASSLEQRGYGYTF
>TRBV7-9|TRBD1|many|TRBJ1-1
TGTGCCAGCAGCCCGAGAGGACAGGTTATGAACACTGAAGCTTTCTTT
CASSPRGQVMNTEAFF
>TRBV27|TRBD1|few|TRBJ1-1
TGTGCCAGCAGCCGAATTGGACAGGGTGATAAACAAGCTTTCTTT
CASSRIGQGDKQAFF
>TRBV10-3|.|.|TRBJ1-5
TGTGCCATCAGTGATTATGGAGGCAGGGTCGATCAGCCCCAGCATTTT
CAISDYGGRVDQPQHF
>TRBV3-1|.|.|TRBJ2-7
TGTGCCAGCAGCCAGCAGGGAGGACCCTACGAGCAGTACTTC
CASSQQGGPYEQYF
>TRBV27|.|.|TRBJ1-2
TGTGCCAGCAGTTTTCGACAGTATGGTAACGAGTTGTATGGCTACACCTTC
CASSFRQYGNELYGYTF
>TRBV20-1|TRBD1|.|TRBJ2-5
TGCAGTGCTCCGCGGACAGGGCGAGAGACCCAGTACTTC
CSAPRTGRETQYF
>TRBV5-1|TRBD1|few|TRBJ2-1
TGCGCCAGCAGCTATCAGGACAGGGCGTCCTACAATGAGCAGTTCTTC
CASSYQDRASYNEQFF
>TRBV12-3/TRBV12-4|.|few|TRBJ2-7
TGTGCCAGCAGAACGGGGCACGCATCCTACGAGCAGTACTTC
CASRTGHASYEQYF
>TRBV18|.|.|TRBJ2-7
TGTGCCAGCTCACCAAAGGGGGACTACTACGAGCAGTACTTC
CASSPKGDYYEQYF
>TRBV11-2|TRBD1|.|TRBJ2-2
TGTGCCAGCAGCCCCCAGGGGGTTAACACCGGGGAGCTGTTTTTT
CASSPQGVNTGELFF
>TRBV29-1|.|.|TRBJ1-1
TGCAGCGTTAAACAGCCAATGAACACTGAAGCTTTCTTT
CSVKQPMNTEAFF
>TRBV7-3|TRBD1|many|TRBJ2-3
TGTGCCAGCAGCCTCCGCGGGACAGGGGACCGCCGTGGAGATACGCAGTATTTT
CASSLRGTGDRRGDTQYF
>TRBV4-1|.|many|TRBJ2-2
TGCGCCAGCAGCCAAGAGGTGGCCGTCACCGGGGAGCTGTTTTTT
CASSQEVAVTGELFF
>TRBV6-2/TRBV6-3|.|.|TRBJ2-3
TGTGCCAGCAGTTACGGTCCTGAAGTCCCCAGCACAGATACGCAGTATTTT
CASSYGPEVPSTDTQYF
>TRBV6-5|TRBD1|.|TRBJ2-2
TGTGCCAGCAGTTACAGGGGGCGCATTAACACCGGGGAGCTGTTTTTT
CASSYRGRINTGELFF
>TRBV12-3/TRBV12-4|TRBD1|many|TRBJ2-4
TGTGCCAGCAGTCCTCCCCGTCGGACAGGGGGAGCCAAAAACATTCAGTACTTC
CASSPPRRTGGAKNIQYF
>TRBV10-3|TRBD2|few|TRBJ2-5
TGTGCCATCAGTGCCGGCGGGGGGGCTAGGGAGACCCAGTACTTC
CAISAGGGARETQYF
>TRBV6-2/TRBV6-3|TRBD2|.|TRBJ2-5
TGTGCCAGCAGGGGACTAGAAGGGGCCCAGTACTTC
CASRGLEGAQYF
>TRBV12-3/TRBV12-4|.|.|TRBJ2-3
TGTGCCAGCAGTTTAGGCAGGGTGGGAACAGATACGCAGTATTTT
CASSLGRVGTDTQYF
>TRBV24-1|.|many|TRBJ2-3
TGTGCCACCAGTGATTTAGGAGGGGGTAGCACAGATACGCAGTATTTT
CATSDLGGGSTDTQYF
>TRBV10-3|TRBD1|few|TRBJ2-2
TGTGCCATCAGTGTTCCGGAGGAAGGGACAGGGAGCGCCGGGGAGCTGTTTTTT
CAISVPEEGTGSAGELFF
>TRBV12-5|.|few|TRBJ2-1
TGTGCTAGTGGTATCACTCCATCTTCTTGGGTCAATGAGCAGTTCTTC
CASGITPSSWVNEQFF
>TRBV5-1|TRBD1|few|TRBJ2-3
TGCGCCAGCAGGGGGACAGGGGGATTCACAGATACGCAGTATTTT
CASRGTGGFTDTQYF
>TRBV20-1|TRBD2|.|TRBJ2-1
TGCAGTGCTCTACTAGCGGGGTACTTTGGGCAGTTCTTC
CSALLAGYFGQFF
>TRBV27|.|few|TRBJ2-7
TGTGCCAGCAGTTTAATCCCCGACACGCAGTACTCCTACGAGCAGTACTTC
CASSLIPDTQYSYEQYF